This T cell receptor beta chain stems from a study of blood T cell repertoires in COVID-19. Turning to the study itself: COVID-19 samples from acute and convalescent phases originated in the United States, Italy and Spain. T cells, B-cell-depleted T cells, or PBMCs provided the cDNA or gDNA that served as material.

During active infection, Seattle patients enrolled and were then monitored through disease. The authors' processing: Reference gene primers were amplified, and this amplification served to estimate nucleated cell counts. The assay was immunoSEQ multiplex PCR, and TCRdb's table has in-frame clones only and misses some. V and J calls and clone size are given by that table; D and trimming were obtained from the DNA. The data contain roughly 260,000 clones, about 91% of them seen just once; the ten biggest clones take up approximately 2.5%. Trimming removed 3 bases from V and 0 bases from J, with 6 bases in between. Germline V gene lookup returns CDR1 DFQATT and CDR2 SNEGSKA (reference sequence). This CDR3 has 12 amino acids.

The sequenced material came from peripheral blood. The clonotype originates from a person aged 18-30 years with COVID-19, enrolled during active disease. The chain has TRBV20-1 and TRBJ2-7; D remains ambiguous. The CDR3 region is CSASTVSYEQYF. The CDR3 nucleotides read TGCAGTGCTAGTACAGTCTCCTACGAGCAGTACTTC.